The T cell receptor (beta chain) described here comes from a study of control samples from healthy donors and cancer patients. V lost 2 bases and J lost 0; bases outside the gene matches: 11. Germline-derived CDR1 and CDR2 are SGHTS and YDEGEE. The CDR3 consists of 18 residues. The table came from immunoSEQ multiplex PCR; TCRdb's copy has only in-frame clones and leaves some out. The table has around 110,000 clones, more than 85% seen once. The sample comprised blood. The rearrangement links TRBV5-8 to TRBJ1-5; the match to TRBD1 covers 7 bases. The TCR originated in a man aged 25-45 years in good health. The CDR3 nucleotides are TGTGCCAGCAGCTTCCGAGGGGACAGACCTTATAGCAATCAGCCCCAGCATTTT. Amino acid sequence: CASSFRGDRPYSNQPQHF. The variable domain in full, with the rest retrieved from reference TRBV5-8 and TRBJ1-5, is EAGVTQSPTHLIKTRGQQATLRCSPISGHTSVYWYQQALGLGLQFLLWYDEGEERNRGNFPPRFSGRQFPNYSSELNVNALELEDSALYLCASSFRGDRPYSNQPQHFGDGTRLSIL.